This TCR beta chain was recovered during a study of T cells in tuberculosis. Profiled with immunoSEQ multiplex PCR; TCRdb holds only in-frame clones, not every one. This table holds 25,000 to 35,000 clones, roughly 94% found once. From germline, CDR1 is KGHSH and CDR2 LQKENI. V trimming: 3 bases; J trimming: 5 bases; junction bases outside the gene matches: 6. This CDR3 has 16 amino acids. The sequence was obtained from a donor aged 10-29 years with latent tuberculosis or without tuberculosis infection. This chain connects TRBV18 to TRBJ2-5, with 13 bases matching TRBD2. Sequenced sample: PBMCs. The CDR3 DNA is TGTGCCAGCTCACCGTCTGGACTAGCGGGAGTGGAGACCCAGTACTTC. This translates into CASSPSGLAGVETQYF.